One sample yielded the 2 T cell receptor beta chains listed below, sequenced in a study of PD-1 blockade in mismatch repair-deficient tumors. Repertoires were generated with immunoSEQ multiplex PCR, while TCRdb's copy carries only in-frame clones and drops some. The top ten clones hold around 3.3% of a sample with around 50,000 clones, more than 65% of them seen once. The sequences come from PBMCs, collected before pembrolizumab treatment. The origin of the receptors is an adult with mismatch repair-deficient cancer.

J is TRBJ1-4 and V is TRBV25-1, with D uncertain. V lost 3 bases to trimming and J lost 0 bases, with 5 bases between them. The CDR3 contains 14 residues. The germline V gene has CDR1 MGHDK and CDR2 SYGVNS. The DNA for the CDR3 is TGTGCCAGCAGTGAGTTTGCAACTAATGAAAAACTGTTTTTT. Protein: CASSEFATNEKLFF.

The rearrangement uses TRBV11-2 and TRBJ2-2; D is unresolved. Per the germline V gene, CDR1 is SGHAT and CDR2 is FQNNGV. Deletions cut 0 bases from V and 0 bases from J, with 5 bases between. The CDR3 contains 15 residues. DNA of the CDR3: TGTGCCAGCAGCTTAGATACAGCGAACACCGGGGAGCTGTTTTTT. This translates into CASSLDTANTGELFF.